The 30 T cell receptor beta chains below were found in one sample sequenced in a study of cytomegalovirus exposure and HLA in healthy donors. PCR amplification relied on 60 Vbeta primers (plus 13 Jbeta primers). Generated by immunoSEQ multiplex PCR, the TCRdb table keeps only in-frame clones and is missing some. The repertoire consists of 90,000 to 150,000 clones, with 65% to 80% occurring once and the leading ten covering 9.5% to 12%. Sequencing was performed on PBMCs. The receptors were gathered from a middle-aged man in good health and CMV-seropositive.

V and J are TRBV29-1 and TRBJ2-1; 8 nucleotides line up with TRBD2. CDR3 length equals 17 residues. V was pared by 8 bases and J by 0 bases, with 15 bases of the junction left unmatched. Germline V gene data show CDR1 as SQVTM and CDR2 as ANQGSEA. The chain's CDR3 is CSLLPGLGAGSYNEQFF. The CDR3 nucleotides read TGCAGCCTACTTCCGGGACTAGGGGCAGGCTCCTACAATGAGCAGTTCTTC.

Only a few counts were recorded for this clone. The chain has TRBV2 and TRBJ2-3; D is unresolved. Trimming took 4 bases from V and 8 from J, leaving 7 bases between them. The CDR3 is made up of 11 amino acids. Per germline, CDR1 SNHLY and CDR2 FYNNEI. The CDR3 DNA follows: TGTGCCAGCAGTGCCACTGTTACGCAGTATTTT. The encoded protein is CASSATVTQYF.

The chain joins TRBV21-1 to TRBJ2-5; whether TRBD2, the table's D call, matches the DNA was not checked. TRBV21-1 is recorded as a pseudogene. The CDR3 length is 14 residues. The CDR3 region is CASKLAGSQETQYF. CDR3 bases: TGTGCCAGCAAACTAGCGGGGTCCCAAGAGACCCAGTACTTC.

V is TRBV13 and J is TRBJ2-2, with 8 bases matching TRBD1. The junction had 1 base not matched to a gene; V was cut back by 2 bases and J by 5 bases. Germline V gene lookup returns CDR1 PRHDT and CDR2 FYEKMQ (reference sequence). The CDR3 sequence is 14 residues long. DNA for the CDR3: TGTGCCAGCAGCTTACAGGGGGCAACCGGGGAGCTGTTTTTT. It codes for CASSLQGATGELFF.

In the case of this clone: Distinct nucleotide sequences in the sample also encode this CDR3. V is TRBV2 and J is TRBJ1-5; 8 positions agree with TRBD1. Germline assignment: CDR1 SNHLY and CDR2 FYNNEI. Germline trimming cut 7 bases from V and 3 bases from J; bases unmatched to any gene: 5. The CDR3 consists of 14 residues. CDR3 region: CASTTDRDNQPQHF. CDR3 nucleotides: TGTGCCAGCACCACGGACAGGGACAATCAGCCCCAGCATTTT.

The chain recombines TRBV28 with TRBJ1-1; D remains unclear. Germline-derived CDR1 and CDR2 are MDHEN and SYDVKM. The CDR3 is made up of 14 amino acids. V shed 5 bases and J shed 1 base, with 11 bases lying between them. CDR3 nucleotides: TGTGCCAGCAGTGTTGCGGGGTCGAACACTGAAGCTTTCTTT. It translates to CASSVAGSNTEAFF.

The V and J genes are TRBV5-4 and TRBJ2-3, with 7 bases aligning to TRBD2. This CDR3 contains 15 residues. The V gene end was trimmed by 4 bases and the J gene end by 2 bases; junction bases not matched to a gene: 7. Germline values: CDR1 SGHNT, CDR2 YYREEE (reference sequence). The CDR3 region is CASSPGLGPTDTQYF. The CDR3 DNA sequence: TGTGCCAGCAGCCCCGGACTAGGCCCCACAGATACGCAGTATTTT.

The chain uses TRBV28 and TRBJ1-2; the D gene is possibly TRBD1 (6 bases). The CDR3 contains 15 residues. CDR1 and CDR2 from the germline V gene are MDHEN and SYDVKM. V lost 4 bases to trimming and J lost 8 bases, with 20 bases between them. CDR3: CASSSSTGYSGGYTF. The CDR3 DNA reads TGTGCCAGCAGTTCCTCCACAGGGTATTCGGGAGGCTACACCTTC.

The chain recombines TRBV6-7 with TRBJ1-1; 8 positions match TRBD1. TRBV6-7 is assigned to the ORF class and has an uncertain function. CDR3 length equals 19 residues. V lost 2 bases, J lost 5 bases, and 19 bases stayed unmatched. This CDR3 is CASSYGMSPGQEKGTEAFF. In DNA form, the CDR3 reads TGTGCCAGCAGTTACGGCATGTCCCCGGGACAGGAAAAGGGGACTGAAGCTTTCTTT.

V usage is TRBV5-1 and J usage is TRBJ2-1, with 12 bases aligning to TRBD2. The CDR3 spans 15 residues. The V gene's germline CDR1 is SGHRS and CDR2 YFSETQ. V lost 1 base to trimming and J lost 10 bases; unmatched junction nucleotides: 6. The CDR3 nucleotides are TGCGCCAGCAGCTTGACTAGCGGGGGGCCGCAGGAGCAGTTCTTC. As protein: CASSLTSGGPQEQFF.

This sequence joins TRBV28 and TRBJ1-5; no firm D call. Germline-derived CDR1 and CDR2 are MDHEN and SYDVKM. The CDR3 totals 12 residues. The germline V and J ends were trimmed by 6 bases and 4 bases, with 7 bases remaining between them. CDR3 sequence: CASRAPNQPQHF. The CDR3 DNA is TGTGCCAGCAGGGCCCCTAATCAGCCCCAGCATTTT.

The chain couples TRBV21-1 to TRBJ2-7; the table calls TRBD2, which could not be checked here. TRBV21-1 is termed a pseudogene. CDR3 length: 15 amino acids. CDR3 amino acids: CASRGTGLLFYEQYF. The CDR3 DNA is TGTGCCAGCAGGGGAACGGGACTCCTTTTCTACGAGCAGTACTTC.

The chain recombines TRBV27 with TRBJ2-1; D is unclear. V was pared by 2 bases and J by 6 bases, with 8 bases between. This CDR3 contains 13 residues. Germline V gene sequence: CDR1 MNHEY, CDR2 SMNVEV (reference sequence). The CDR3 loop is CASSLRSLNEQFF. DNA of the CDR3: TGTGCCAGCAGTTTACGCAGTCTCAATGAGCAGTTCTTC.

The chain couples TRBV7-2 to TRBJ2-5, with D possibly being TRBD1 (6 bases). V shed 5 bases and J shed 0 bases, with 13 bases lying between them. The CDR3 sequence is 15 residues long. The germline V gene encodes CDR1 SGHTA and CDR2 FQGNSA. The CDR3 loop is CASSPRDKHQETQYF. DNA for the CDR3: TGTGCCAGCAGCCCCCGGGACAAACACCAAGAGACCCAGTACTTC.

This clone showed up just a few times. The CDR3 sequence: CASSPLTGQLNYGYTF. As DNA, the CDR3 is TGTGCCAGCAGCCCCCTGACAGGGCAACTTAACTATGGCTACACCTTC. The J gene is TRBJ1-2, the V gene TRBV11-3; 7 nucleotides line up with TRBD1. The V gene's germline CDR1 is SGHNT and CDR2 YENEEA. With 5 bases clipped from V and 1 base from J, the junction kept 10 bases outside the gene matches. CDR3 size: 16 residues.

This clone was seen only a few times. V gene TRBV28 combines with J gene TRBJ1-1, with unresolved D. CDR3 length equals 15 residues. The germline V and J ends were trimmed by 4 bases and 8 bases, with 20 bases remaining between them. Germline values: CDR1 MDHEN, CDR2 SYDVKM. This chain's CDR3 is CASSYRGSIGQEAFF. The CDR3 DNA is TGTGCCAGCAGTTACCGGGGTAGTATAGGGCAGGAAGCTTTCTTT.

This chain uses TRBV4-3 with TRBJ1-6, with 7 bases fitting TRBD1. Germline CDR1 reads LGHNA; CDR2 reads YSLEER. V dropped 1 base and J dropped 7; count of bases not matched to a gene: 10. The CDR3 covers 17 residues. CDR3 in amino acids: CASSQVGTGTVNSPLHF. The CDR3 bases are TGCGCCAGCAGCCAAGTTGGGACCGGGACAGTAAATTCACCCCTCCACTTT.

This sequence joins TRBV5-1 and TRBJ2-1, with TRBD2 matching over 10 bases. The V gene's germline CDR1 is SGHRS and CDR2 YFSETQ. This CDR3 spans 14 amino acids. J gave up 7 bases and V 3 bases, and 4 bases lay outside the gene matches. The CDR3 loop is CASSWGLAPNEQFF. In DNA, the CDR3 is TGCGCCAGCAGCTGGGGACTAGCGCCGAATGAGCAGTTCTTC.

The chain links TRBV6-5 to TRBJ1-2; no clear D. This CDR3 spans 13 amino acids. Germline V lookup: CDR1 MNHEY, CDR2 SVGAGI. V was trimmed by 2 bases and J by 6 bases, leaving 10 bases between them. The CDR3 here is CASSYGGIDGYTF. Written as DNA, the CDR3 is TGTGCCAGCAGTTACGGAGGGATCGATGGCTACACCTTC.

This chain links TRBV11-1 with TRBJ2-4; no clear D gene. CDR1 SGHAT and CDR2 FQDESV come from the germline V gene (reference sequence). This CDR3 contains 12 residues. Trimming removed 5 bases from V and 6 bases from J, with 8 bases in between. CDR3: CASSRRGNIQYF. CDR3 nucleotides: TGTGCCAGCAGCCGTCGCGGAAACATTCAGTACTTC.

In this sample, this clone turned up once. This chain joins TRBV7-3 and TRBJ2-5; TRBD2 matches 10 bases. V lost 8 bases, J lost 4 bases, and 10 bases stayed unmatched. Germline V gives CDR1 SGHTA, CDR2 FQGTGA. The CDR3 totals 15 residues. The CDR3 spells CASCLAGVTGETQYF. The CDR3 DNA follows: TGTGCCAGCTGCCTAGCGGGGGTCACAGGAGAGACCCAGTACTTC.

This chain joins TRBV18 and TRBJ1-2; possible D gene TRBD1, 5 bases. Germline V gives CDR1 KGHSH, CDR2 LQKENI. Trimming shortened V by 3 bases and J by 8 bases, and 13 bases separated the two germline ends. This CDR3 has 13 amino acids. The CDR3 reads CASSPGQGGGYTF. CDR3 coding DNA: TGTGCCAGCTCACCGGGGCAGGGTGGCGGCTACACCTTC. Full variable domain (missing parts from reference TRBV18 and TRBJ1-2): NAGVMQNPRHLVRRRGQEARLRCSPMKGHSHVYWYRQLPEEGLKFMVYLQKENIIDESGMPKERFSAEFPKEGPSILRIQQVVRGDSAAYFCASSPGQGGGYTFGSGTRLTVV.

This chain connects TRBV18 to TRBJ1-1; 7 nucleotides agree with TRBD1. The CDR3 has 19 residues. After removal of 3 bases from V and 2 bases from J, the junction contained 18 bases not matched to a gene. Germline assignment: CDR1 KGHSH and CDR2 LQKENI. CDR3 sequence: CASSPIRGTARTSNTEAFF. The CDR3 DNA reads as TGTGCCAGCTCACCCATCAGAGGGACAGCGAGAACCTCAAACACTGAAGCTTTCTTT.

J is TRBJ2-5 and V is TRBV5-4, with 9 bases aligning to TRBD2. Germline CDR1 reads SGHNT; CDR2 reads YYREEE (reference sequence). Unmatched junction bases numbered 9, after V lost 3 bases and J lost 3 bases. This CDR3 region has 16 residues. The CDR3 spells CASSWPAGGGEETQYF. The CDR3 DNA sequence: TGTGCCAGCAGCTGGCCGGCGGGCGGGGGGGAAGAGACCCAGTACTTC.

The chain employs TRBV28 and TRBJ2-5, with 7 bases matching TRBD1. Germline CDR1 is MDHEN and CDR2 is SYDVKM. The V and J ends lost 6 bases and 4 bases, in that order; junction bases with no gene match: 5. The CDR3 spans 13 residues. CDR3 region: CASSPGQSETQYF. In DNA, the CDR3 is TGTGCCAGCAGCCCGGGACAGTCAGAGACCCAGTACTTC.

In DNA form, the CDR3 reads TGTGCCAGCAGTGACTGGGACACTGAGCGGCCCCAGCATTTT. As protein: CASSDWDTERPQHF. The chain recombines TRBV2 with TRBJ1-5; TRBD1 is a possible D gene (6 bases). This CDR3 is 14 amino acids long. V was cut by 3 bases and J by 9 bases, with 15 bases left in between. CDR1 SNHLY and CDR2 FYNNEI come from the germline V gene.

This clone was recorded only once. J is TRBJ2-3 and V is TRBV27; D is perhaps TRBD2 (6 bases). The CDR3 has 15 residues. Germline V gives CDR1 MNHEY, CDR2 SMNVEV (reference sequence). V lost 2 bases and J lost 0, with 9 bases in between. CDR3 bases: TGTGCCAGCAGTTTAAGGGACTTAAGCACAGATACGCAGTATTTT. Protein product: CASSLRDLSTDTQYF.

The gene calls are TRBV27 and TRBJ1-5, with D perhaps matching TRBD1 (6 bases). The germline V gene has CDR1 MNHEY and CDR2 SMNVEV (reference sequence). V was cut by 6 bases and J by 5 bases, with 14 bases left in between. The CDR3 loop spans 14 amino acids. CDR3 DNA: TGTGCCAGCAGGGCAAAGGGGGGGGATCAGCCCCAGCATTTT. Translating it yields CASRAKGGDQPQHF.

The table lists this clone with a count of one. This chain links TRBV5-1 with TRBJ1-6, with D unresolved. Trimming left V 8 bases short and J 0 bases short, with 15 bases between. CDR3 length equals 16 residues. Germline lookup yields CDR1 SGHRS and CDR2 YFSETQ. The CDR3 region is CARNQVIGSYNSPLHF. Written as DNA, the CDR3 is TGCGCCAGGAATCAGGTTATAGGCTCCTATAATTCACCCCTCCACTTT.

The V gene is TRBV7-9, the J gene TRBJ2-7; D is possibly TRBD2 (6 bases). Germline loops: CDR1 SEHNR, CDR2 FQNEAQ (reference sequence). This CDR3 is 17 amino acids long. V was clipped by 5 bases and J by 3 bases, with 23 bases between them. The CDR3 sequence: CASSHLVGRSTVYEQYF. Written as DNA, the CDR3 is TGTGCCAGCAGCCACCTCGTGGGGAGGTCGACCGTCTACGAGCAGTACTTC.